The next 18 T cell receptor beta chains were all read from a single sample in a study of yellow fever vaccine responses in identical twins. TCRdb itself ran the RT-PCR reads through MiXCR, one entry per CDR3 protein. The sample shows more than 15,000 distinct CDR3 sequences, approximately 72% of them seen only once. The sample consisted of T cells from blood (PBMCs), unsorted or a sorted subset (not recorded which), taken before or after yellow fever vaccination (not recorded which). Receptors originate from a woman under 30 who received the yellow fever vaccine.

The chain is built from TRBV11-1 and TRBJ1-4, with TRBD1 identical over 9 bases. The CDR3 is 15 residues long. V trimming: 5 bases; J trimming: 6 bases; junction bases outside the gene matches: 7. The V gene's germline CDR1 is SGHAT and CDR2 FQDESV (reference sequence). The CDR3 protein is CASSAWTGVDEKLFF. Here the CDR3 DNA reads TGTGCCAGCAGCGCGTGGACAGGGGTGGATGAAAAACTGTTTTTT.

The V gene is TRBV6-2 or TRBV6-3, the J gene TRBJ2-5; 12 nucleotides line up with TRBD1. Germline values: CDR1 MNHEY, CDR2 SVGEGT. The CDR3 sequence is 16 residues long. V was pared by 1 base and J by 4 bases, with 4 bases of the junction left unmatched. The DNA of the CDR3 is TGTGCCAGCAGTTACTGGGACAGGGGGCGCGGAGAGACCCAGTACTTC. Translation gives CASSYWDRGRGETQYF.

CDR3 DNA sequence: TGTGCCAGCAGTTTAGGACCGTTTAGCAATCAGCCCCAGCATTTT. It codes for CASSLGPFSNQPQHF. The chain combines TRBV12-3 or TRBV12-4 with TRBJ1-5, with D unresolved. The CDR3 runs to 15 residues. With 1 base removed from V and 0 bases from J, the gap between germline ends came to 7 bases.

The rearrangement uses TRBV11-1 and TRBJ1-4; TRBD1 matches 7 bases. The V and J ends lost 5 bases and 8 bases, in that order; junction bases with no gene match: 11. Germline CDR1 SGHAT, CDR2 FQDESV (reference sequence). There are 15 residues in the CDR3. The CDR3 is CASSNGQVGGEKLFF. In nucleotides, the CDR3 is TGTGCCAGCAGCAACGGACAGGTTGGAGGGGAAAAACTGTTTTTT.

This chain links TRBV11-2 with TRBJ1-1; D is uncertain. The CDR3 has 12 amino acids. Germline-derived CDR1 and CDR2 are SGHAT and FQNNGV. The V end lost 3 bases, the J end lost 0 bases, and 2 bases lay between the germline ends. For the CDR3, the DNA is TGTGCCAGCAGCTTGTTGAACACTGAAGCTTTCTTT. This codes for CASSLLNTEAFF.

This clonotype was seen a single time. The chain links TRBV5-1 to TRBJ2-7; 8 nucleotides agree with TRBD1. V lost 3 bases and J lost 5; bases outside the gene matches: 4. The germline V gene has CDR1 SGHRS and CDR2 YFSETQ. This CDR3 has 13 residues. The CDR3 here is CASSSGQGDEQYV. CDR3 DNA: TGCGCCAGCAGCTCTGGACAGGGCGACGAGCAGTACGTC.

The chain uses TRBV7-9 and TRBJ2-7; 8 bases align to TRBD1. Trimming took 1 base from V and 2 from J; bases not matched to a gene: 4. The CDR3 is 15 amino acids. Germline V gene lookup returns CDR1 SEHNR and CDR2 FQNEAQ (reference sequence). The CDR3, as DNA: TGTGCCAGCAGCTTAGGACAGGGGACAACCTACGAGCAGTACTTC. It yields the protein CASSLGQGTTYEQYF.

The rearrangement joins TRBV12-3 or TRBV12-4 to TRBJ1-6; no definite D call. The CDR3 length is 13 residues. V was clipped by 4 bases and J by 7 bases, with 8 bases between them. CDR3 in DNA: TGTGCCAGCAGTTCTTCCGCAAATTCACCCCTCCACTTT. It specifies CASSSSANSPLHF.

The chain couples TRBV2 to TRBJ1-1; no firm D call. V shed 7 bases and J shed 3 bases, with 15 bases lying between them. There are 14 residues in the CDR3. The germline V gene has CDR1 SNHLY and CDR2 FYNNEI. CDR3 region: CASIRKRRDTEAFF. The CDR3, as DNA: TGTGCCAGCATTAGAAAACGTAGGGACACTGAAGCTTTCTTT.

This clonotype was recorded a few times. The V call is TRBV27, the J call TRBJ2-7; D ambiguous. The CDR3 has 14 amino acids. V was trimmed by 0 bases and J by 2 bases, leaving 8 bases between them. Germline-derived CDR1 and CDR2 are MNHEY and SMNVEV (reference sequence). CDR3 residues: CASSLSIATYEQYF. The CDR3 DNA reads TGTGCCAGCAGTTTATCAATAGCTACCTACGAGCAGTACTTC.

The chain combines TRBV5-1 with TRBJ1-1; D call uncertain. This CDR3 region has 15 residues. Germline V gene data show CDR1 as SGHRS and CDR2 as YFSETQ. V was cut by 0 bases and J by 3 bases, with 12 bases left in between. CDR3 DNA sequence: TGCGCCAGCAGCTTGGCAAGGGTTACGGACACTGAAGCTTTCTTT. Translation gives CASSLARVTDTEAFF. The entire variable domain, with the rest obtained from reference TRBV5-1 and TRBJ1-1, is as follows: KAGVTQTPRYLIKTRGQQVTLSCSPISGHRSVSWYQQTPGQGLQFLFEYFSETQRNKGNFPGRFSGRQFSNSRSEMNVSTLELGDSALYLCASSLARVTDTEAFFGQGTRLTVV.

CDR3 protein: CASSWDTSYEQYF. The CDR3 nucleotides read TGTGCCAGCAGTTGGGACACCTCCTACGAGCAGTACTTC. The rearrangement uses TRBV28 and TRBJ2-7, with D possibly matching TRBD1 (6 bases). The germline gives CDR1 MDHEN, CDR2 SYDVKM. Trimming left V 4 bases short and J 0 bases short, with 7 bases between. The CDR3 has 13 residues.

The V call is TRBV10-3, the J call TRBJ1-3; unclear D gene. The V gene's germline CDR1 is ENHRY and CDR2 SYGVKD. V was shortened by 4 bases and J by 0 bases, with 4 bases between the two germline ends. The CDR3 is made up of 13 amino acids. DNA of the CDR3: TGTGCCATCAGTGCCCACTCTGGAAACACCATATATTTT. Residues: CAISAHSGNTIYF.

The rearrangement joins TRBV9 to TRBJ2-7; D may be TRBD2 (5 bases). V lost 0 bases, J lost 3 bases, and 7 bases lay in between. The CDR3 has 13 amino acids. CDR1 and CDR2 (germline): SGDLS, YYNGEE. CDR3 DNA: TGTGCCAGCAGCGTAGCGGGAAACTACGAGCAGTACTTC. Encoded protein: CASSVAGNYEQYF.

This chain uses TRBV18 with TRBJ1-1; TRBD1 aligns across 9 bases. The ends lost 6 bases at V and 2 bases at J; junction bases unmatched: 7. The germline gives CDR1 KGHSH, CDR2 LQKENI. The CDR3 sequence is 15 residues long. Here the CDR3 DNA reads TGTGCCAGCTCCGAACAGGGGGCGCTTAACACTGAAGCTTTCTTT. This translates into CASSEQGALNTEAFF.

This chain links TRBV18 with TRBJ1-3, with 9 bases identical to TRBD1. V shed 2 bases and J 2 bases; nucleotides not matched to a gene: 4. The CDR3 contains 16 residues. From germline, CDR1 is KGHSH and CDR2 LQKENI. CDR3 sequence: CASSPWDRAAGNTIYF. CDR3 DNA: TGTGCCAGCTCACCATGGGACAGGGCGGCTGGAAACACCATATATTTT.

The rearrangement joins TRBV6-1 to TRBJ1-6; TRBD1 aligns across 7 bases. Germline V CDR1 and CDR2: MNHNS, SASEGT. V dropped 4 bases and J dropped 10; count of bases not matched to a gene: 13. The CDR3 covers 16 residues. CDR3: CASSVQVGGGNSPLHF. The CDR3 DNA follows: TGTGCCAGCAGTGTTCAAGTTGGAGGGGGCAACTCACCCCTCCACTTT.

The genes are TRBV4-2 and TRBJ1-1; D unresolved. This CDR3 is built from 12 residues. Germline-derived CDR1 and CDR2 are LGHNA and YNFKEQ. V was cut by 4 bases and J by 8 bases, with 11 bases left in between. This chain's CDR3 is CASSRAQYEAFF. CDR3 coding DNA: TGTGCCAGCAGCCGAGCGCAGTACGAAGCTTTCTTT.